The rows below give T cell receptor beta chains drawn from one sample of a study of blood T cell repertoires in COVID-19. Profiling relied on immunoSEQ multiplex PCR, and the TCRdb table lists in-frame clones only, not all of them. This sample has approximately 380,000 clones; just over 90% occur once, and the top ten carry about 0.83%. Sequenced sample: PBMCs or T cells enriched from blood (not recorded which). These receptor sequences come from a woman in her forties who had been exposed to COVID-19. CDR3s include the opening cysteine and the closing phenylalanine or tryptophan. D genes are given only for firm matches. Only some rows state a clone size, as once, few, many or a class for expanded clones.

v_call: TRBV12-5
clone_size: .
d_call: .
j_call: TRBJ1-1
cdr3_aa: CASGPARETEAFF
cdr3_nt: TGTGCTAGTGGTCCCGCCAGGGAAACTGAAGCTTTCTTT

v_call: TRBV19
clone_size: .
d_call: TRBD1
j_call: TRBJ1-4
cdr3_aa: CARERPGQGGEKLFF
cdr3_nt: TGTGCCAGAGAACGCCCGGGACAGGGTGGTGAAAAACTGTTTTTT

v_call: TRBV7-6
clone_size: .
d_call: .
j_call: TRBJ1-1
cdr3_aa: CASSLAPGTEAFF
cdr3_nt: TGTGCCAGCAGCTTAGCGCCGGGGACTGAAGCTTTCTTT

v_call: TRBV28
clone_size: .
d_call: TRBD1
j_call: TRBJ1-2
cdr3_aa: CASSHGTGLYGYTF
cdr3_nt: TGTGCCAGCAGTCACGGGACAGGGCTGTATGGCTACACCTTC

v_call: TRBV4-1
clone_size: .
d_call: TRBD1
j_call: TRBJ2-5
cdr3_aa: CASSRDRGWGTQYF
cdr3_nt: TGCGCCAGCAGCCGGGACAGGGGATGGGGGACCCAGTACTTC

v_call: TRBV12-3/TRBV12-4
clone_size: once
d_call: .
j_call: TRBJ1-2
cdr3_aa: CASSLQEWGDYTF
cdr3_nt: TGTGCCAGCAGTTTACAGGAGTGGGGGGACTACACCTTC

v_call: TRBV2
clone_size: .
d_call: .
j_call: TRBJ1-1
cdr3_aa: CASSELVGGAFF
cdr3_nt: TGTGCCAGCAGTGAATTGGTTGGCGGGGCTTTCTTT

v_call: TRBV20-1
clone_size: .
d_call: .
j_call: TRBJ2-5
cdr3_aa: CSWEQETQYF
cdr3_nt: TGCAGTTGGGAGCAAGAGACCCAGTACTTC

v_call: TRBV19
clone_size: .
d_call: .
j_call: TRBJ1-1
cdr3_aa: CASRRANMNTEAFF
cdr3_nt: TGTGCCAGTAGGAGGGCGAATATGAACACTGAAGCTTTCTTT

v_call: TRBV16
clone_size: .
d_call: .
j_call: TRBJ1-2
cdr3_aa: CASSQSSPGVNSYGYTF
cdr3_nt: TGTGCCAGCAGCCAATCCTCGCCAGGGGTAAATAGCTATGGCTACACCTTC

v_call: TRBV4-3
clone_size: .
d_call: TRBD2
j_call: TRBJ2-5
cdr3_aa: CASSPVVGGPGETQYF
cdr3_nt: TGCGCCAGCAGCCCCGTAGTGGGAGGGCCCGGGGAGACCCAGTACTTC

v_call: TRBV9
clone_size: .
d_call: TRBD2
j_call: TRBJ2-3
cdr3_aa: CASSVDPGGDDTQYF
cdr3_nt: TGTGCCAGCAGCGTAGATCCCGGGGGGGACGATACGCAGTATTTT

v_call: TRBV5-8
clone_size: .
d_call: TRBD1
j_call: TRBJ1-1
cdr3_aa: CASSRDRGMEAFF
cdr3_nt: TGTGCCAGCAGCCGGGACAGGGGGATGGAAGCTTTCTTT

v_call: TRBV5-4
clone_size: .
d_call: .
j_call: TRBJ2-3
cdr3_aa: CASSATSTDTQYF
cdr3_nt: TGTGCCAGCAGCGCTACTAGCACAGATACGCAGTATTTT

v_call: TRBV7-9
clone_size: .
d_call: TRBD1
j_call: TRBJ1-2
cdr3_aa: CASSFAGQGLYGYTF
cdr3_nt: TGTGCCAGCAGCTTCGCGGGACAGGGTTTGTATGGCTACACCTTC

v_call: TRBV5-4
clone_size: .
d_call: .
j_call: TRBJ2-7
cdr3_aa: CASSSRRGTYEQYF
cdr3_nt: TGTGCCAGCAGCTCCCGGAGAGGGACCTACGAGCAGTACTTC

v_call: TRBV6-2/TRBV6-3
clone_size: .
d_call: TRBD1
j_call: TRBJ1-1
cdr3_aa: CASSYSMGQANTEAFF
cdr3_nt: TGTGCCAGCAGTTACTCGATGGGACAGGCGAACACTGAAGCTTTCTTT

v_call: TRBV18
clone_size: once
d_call: .
j_call: TRBJ1-1
cdr3_aa: CASSQVIGEAFF
cdr3_nt: TGTGCCAGCTCACAGGTCATCGGGGAAGCTTTCTTT

v_call: TRBV7-9
clone_size: .
d_call: TRBD1
j_call: TRBJ1-2
cdr3_aa: CASSLGQGLDYGYTF
cdr3_nt: TGTGCCAGCAGCTTAGGACAGGGTCTAGACTATGGCTACACCTTC

v_call: TRBV24-1
clone_size: .
d_call: TRBD1
j_call: TRBJ2-7
cdr3_aa: CATSPGGPYEQYF
cdr3_nt: TGTGCCACCAGTCCAGGGGGTCCCTACGAGCAGTACTTC

v_call: TRBV29-1
clone_size: once
d_call: .
j_call: TRBJ1-1
cdr3_aa: CSVGQETMNTEAFF
cdr3_nt: TGCAGCGTTGGACAGGAGACTATGAACACTGAAGCTTTCTTT

v_call: TRBV6-1
clone_size: .
d_call: TRBD1
j_call: TRBJ2-7
cdr3_aa: CASSVPPGTGKRRPYEQYF
cdr3_nt: TGTGCCAGCAGTGTCCCTCCCGGGACAGGGAAAAGAAGGCCCTACGAGCAGTACTTC

v_call: TRBV7-2
clone_size: .
d_call: .
j_call: TRBJ1-5
cdr3_aa: CASSLNSPYSNQPQHF
cdr3_nt: TGTGCCAGCAGCTTAAACAGCCCTTATAGCAATCAGCCCCAGCATTTT

v_call: TRBV7-9
clone_size: .
d_call: .
j_call: TRBJ1-5
cdr3_aa: CASLGQGIRSNQPQHF
cdr3_nt: TGTGCCAGCTTGGGGCAGGGGATCCGGAGCAATCAGCCCCAGCATTTT

v_call: TRBV30
clone_size: .
d_call: TRBD1
j_call: TRBJ1-2
cdr3_aa: CAWSVQVDRDNYGYTF
cdr3_nt: TGTGCCTGGAGTGTACAAGTGGACAGGGATAACTATGGCTACACCTTC

v_call: TRBV19
clone_size: .
d_call: .
j_call: TRBJ1-2
cdr3_aa: CASSLLTGNGYTF
cdr3_nt: TGTGCCAGTAGTCTCCTCACAGGGAATGGCTACACCTTC

v_call: TRBV6-6
clone_size: .
d_call: TRBD2
j_call: TRBJ2-7
cdr3_aa: CASSYYSGSSYEQYF
cdr3_nt: TGTGCCAGCAGTTACTATAGCGGGAGCTCCTACGAGCAGTACTTC

v_call: TRBV7-9
clone_size: .
d_call: TRBD1
j_call: TRBJ1-1
cdr3_aa: CASSSRTGKLNTEAFF
cdr3_nt: TGTGCCAGCAGCTCCCGGACAGGGAAATTGAACACTGAAGCTTTCTTT

v_call: TRBV7-2
clone_size: .
d_call: TRBD2
j_call: TRBJ2-4
cdr3_aa: CASSLAGGRNIQYF
cdr3_nt: TGTGCCAGCAGCTTAGCGGGAGGGAGGAACATTCAGTACTTC

v_call: TRBV7-8
clone_size: .
d_call: TRBD1
j_call: TRBJ2-7
cdr3_aa: CASSLRSRGRDEQYF
cdr3_nt: TGTGCCAGCAGCCTGCGAAGCAGGGGGCGCGACGAGCAGTACTTC

v_call: TRBV30
clone_size: .
d_call: .
j_call: TRBJ2-7
cdr3_aa: CAWTGTPQNEQYF
cdr3_nt: TGTGCCTGGACTGGGACACCACAGAACGAGCAGTACTTC

v_call: TRBV13
clone_size: few
d_call: .
j_call: TRBJ1-2
cdr3_aa: CASTSGLVYGYTF
cdr3_nt: TGTGCCAGCACGTCCGGGTTAGTCTATGGCTACACCTTC

v_call: TRBV24-1
clone_size: .
d_call: .
j_call: TRBJ1-3
cdr3_aa: CATSADRPLSGNTIYF
cdr3_nt: TGTGCCACCAGTGCGGACAGACCACTCTCTGGAAACACCATATATTTT

v_call: TRBV5-4
clone_size: .
d_call: .
j_call: TRBJ1-2
cdr3_aa: CASSLGQGRDYGYTF
cdr3_nt: TGTGCCAGCAGCCTGGGGCAGGGAAGGGACTATGGCTACACCTTC

v_call: TRBV16
clone_size: .
d_call: TRBD1
j_call: TRBJ1-1
cdr3_aa: CASSRGQGAWNTEAFF
cdr3_nt: TGTGCCAGCAGCCGCGGACAGGGGGCTTGGAACACTGAAGCTTTCTTT

v_call: TRBV12-3/TRBV12-4
clone_size: .
d_call: .
j_call: TRBJ2-7
cdr3_aa: CASSTHASYEQYF
cdr3_nt: TGTGCCAGCAGTACACACGCTTCCTACGAGCAGTACTTC

v_call: TRBV12-5
clone_size: .
d_call: TRBD1
j_call: TRBJ2-7
cdr3_aa: CASGLGTGARYEQYF
cdr3_nt: TGTGCTAGTGGTTTAGGGACAGGGGCCCGCTACGAGCAGTACTTC

v_call: TRBV5-4
clone_size: .
d_call: TRBD1
j_call: TRBJ1-2
cdr3_aa: CASSFRTGDYGYTF
cdr3_nt: TGTGCCAGCAGCTTCCGGACAGGAGACTATGGCTACACCTTC

v_call: TRBV5-1
clone_size: .
d_call: TRBD1
j_call: TRBJ1-4
cdr3_aa: CASSLEQGNEKLFF
cdr3_nt: TGCGCCAGCAGCTTGGAACAGGGGAATGAAAAACTGTTTTTT

v_call: TRBV27
clone_size: .
d_call: .
j_call: TRBJ1-2
cdr3_aa: CASSSSRTYGYTF
cdr3_nt: TGTGCCAGCAGTTCCTCCCGGACATATGGCTACACCTTC

v_call: TRBV18
clone_size: .
d_call: .
j_call: TRBJ2-1
cdr3_aa: CASSLQGNNEQFF
cdr3_nt: TGTGCCAGCTCACTACAGGGCAACAATGAGCAGTTCTTC

v_call: TRBV5-1
clone_size: .
d_call: .
j_call: TRBJ2-5
cdr3_aa: CASSAAPGSYQETQYF
cdr3_nt: TGCGCCAGCAGCGCGGCACCGGGATCGTACCAAGAGACCCAGTACTTC

v_call: TRBV19
clone_size: once
d_call: TRBD2
j_call: TRBJ2-1
cdr3_aa: CASEGTSGSLFYNEQFF
cdr3_nt: TGTGCCAGTGAAGGGACTAGCGGGAGCCTATTTTACAATGAGCAGTTCTTC

v_call: TRBV7-6
clone_size: once
d_call: .
j_call: TRBJ1-1
cdr3_aa: CASSSTGLENTEAFF
cdr3_nt: TGTGCCAGCAGCTCCACAGGGTTGGAGAACACTGAAGCTTTCTTT

v_call: TRBV7-8
clone_size: .
d_call: TRBD2
j_call: TRBJ2-1
cdr3_aa: CASRRGTSNEQFF
cdr3_nt: TGTGCCAGCAGACGAGGGACTAGCAATGAGCAGTTCTTC

v_call: TRBV5-5
clone_size: .
d_call: .
j_call: TRBJ2-1
cdr3_aa: CASSLEAILSSYNEQFF
cdr3_nt: TGTGCCAGCAGCTTGGAAGCAATTTTGAGCTCCTACAATGAGCAGTTCTTC

v_call: TRBV2
clone_size: .
d_call: .
j_call: TRBJ2-3
cdr3_aa: CASRGRTPSTDTQYF
cdr3_nt: TGTGCCAGCAGGGGGAGGACACCTAGCACAGATACGCAGTATTTT

v_call: TRBV5-4
clone_size: .
d_call: TRBD1
j_call: TRBJ2-7
cdr3_aa: CASSTTGRYYYEQYF
cdr3_nt: TGTGCCAGCAGCACGACAGGGCGCTACTACTACGAGCAGTACTTC

v_call: TRBV11-3
clone_size: .
d_call: .
j_call: TRBJ2-3
cdr3_aa: CASTEGVEYPDTQYF
cdr3_nt: TGTGCCAGCACCGAGGGGGTGGAGTACCCAGATACGCAGTATTTT

v_call: TRBV9
clone_size: .
d_call: TRBD1
j_call: TRBJ2-1
cdr3_aa: CASSAGQLYNEQFF
cdr3_nt: TGTGCCAGCAGCGCGGGACAGCTTTACAATGAGCAGTTCTTC

v_call: TRBV18
clone_size: .
d_call: .
j_call: TRBJ1-2
cdr3_aa: CASSPSGQGLGGYTF
cdr3_nt: TGTGCCAGCTCACCATCTGGGCAGGGTTTAGGTGGCTACACCTTC

v_call: TRBV5-1
clone_size: .
d_call: .
j_call: TRBJ2-1
cdr3_aa: CASSRGQGPMDEQFF
cdr3_nt: TGCGCCAGCAGCCGAGGGCAGGGGCCCATGGATGAGCAGTTCTTC

v_call: TRBV7-8
clone_size: .
d_call: .
j_call: TRBJ1-5
cdr3_aa: CASSLRERFYSNQPQHF
cdr3_nt: TGTGCCAGCAGCTTAAGGGAGAGATTCTATAGCAATCAGCCCCAGCATTTT

v_call: TRBV19
clone_size: .
d_call: TRBD1
j_call: TRBJ2-1
cdr3_aa: CASSPGQGSLNEQFF
cdr3_nt: TGTGCCAGTAGTCCGGGACAGGGAAGCCTCAATGAGCAGTTCTTC

v_call: TRBV5-1
clone_size: .
d_call: .
j_call: TRBJ1-1
cdr3_aa: CASSSFRGGIVDPNTEAFF
cdr3_nt: TGCGCCAGCAGCTCCTTTCGGGGGGGGATAGTAGACCCAAACACTGAAGCTTTCTTT

v_call: TRBV7-3
clone_size: .
d_call: TRBD1
j_call: TRBJ1-2
cdr3_aa: CASSPYPGQAYGYTF
cdr3_nt: TGTGCCAGCAGCCCGTACCCGGGACAGGCCTATGGCTACACCTTC

v_call: TRBV6-2/TRBV6-3
clone_size: .
d_call: .
j_call: TRBJ1-5
cdr3_aa: CASRPGGGGSNQPQHF
cdr3_nt: TGTGCCAGCAGGCCTGGGGGCGGCGGTAGCAATCAGCCCCAGCATTTT

v_call: TRBV2
clone_size: .
d_call: .
j_call: TRBJ1-2
cdr3_aa: CASSDRYRGYTF
cdr3_nt: TGTGCCAGCAGTGACAGATACAGAGGCTACACCTTC

v_call: TRBV7-3
clone_size: .
d_call: .
j_call: TRBJ1-3
cdr3_aa: CASIARVVRTIYF
cdr3_nt: TGTGCCAGCATTGCCAGGGTAGTCCGCACCATATATTTT